The 3 T cell receptor beta chains presented below share a single source sample, sequenced in a study of control samples from healthy donors and cancer patients. The table came from immunoSEQ multiplex PCR; TCRdb's copy has only in-frame clones and leaves some out. The sample has 150,000 to 200,000 clones, 90% to 95% seen once. Material: blood. These receptor sequences come from a man in his thirties or forties in good health.

J is TRBJ1-2 and V is TRBV18; D gene uncertain. The CDR3 is 13 amino acids. V was pared by 3 bases and J by 2 bases, with 7 bases between. Per germline, CDR1 KGHSH and CDR2 LQKENI. The CDR3 here is CASSPWENYGYTF. CDR3 DNA: TGTGCCAGCTCACCTTGGGAGAACTATGGCTACACCTTC.

This rearrangement joins TRBV30 to TRBJ1-4; weak D call: TRBD1 (5 bases). CDR3 length equals 13 residues. The germline V and J ends were trimmed by 0 bases and 12 bases, with 14 bases remaining between them. CDR1 GTSNPN and CDR2 SVGIG come from the germline V gene (reference sequence). CDR3 amino acids: CAWSVYGGWELFF. The CDR3 DNA is TGTGCCTGGAGTGTATACGGGGGGTGGGAACTGTTTTTT.

V usage is TRBV5-1 and J usage is TRBJ1-2; the match to TRBD1 covers 7 bases. The junction had 10 bases not matched to a gene; V was cut back by 4 bases and J by 7 bases. Per the germline V gene, CDR1 is SGHRS and CDR2 is YFSETQ. This CDR3 is 14 amino acids long. The CDR3 region has the DNA TGCGCCAGCAGCCAAAACAGGGGATCAGGTGGCTACACCTTC. Amino acid sequence: CASSQNRGSGGYTF.